The T cell receptor beta chain described here comes from a study of cytomegalovirus exposure and HLA in healthy donors. After removal of 5 bases from V and 3 bases from J, the junction contained 7 bases not matched to a gene. CDR1 SGHTA and CDR2 FQGNSA come from the germline V gene. CDR3 size: 15 residues. Repertoires were generated with immunoSEQ multiplex PCR, while TCRdb's copy carries only in-frame clones and drops some. Among some 170,000 clones, approximately 86% were seen once, and the ten largest hold approximately 2.5%. What was sequenced was PBMCs. The receptor comes from a man aged 18 to 30 in good health and CMV-seropositive. The V and J genes are TRBV7-2 and TRBJ1-3, with TRBD1 matching 7 bases. The CDR3 loop reads CASSKNRGYGNTIYF. CDR3 sequence (DNA): TGTGCCAGCAGCAAGAACAGGGGCTATGGAAACACCATATATTTT.